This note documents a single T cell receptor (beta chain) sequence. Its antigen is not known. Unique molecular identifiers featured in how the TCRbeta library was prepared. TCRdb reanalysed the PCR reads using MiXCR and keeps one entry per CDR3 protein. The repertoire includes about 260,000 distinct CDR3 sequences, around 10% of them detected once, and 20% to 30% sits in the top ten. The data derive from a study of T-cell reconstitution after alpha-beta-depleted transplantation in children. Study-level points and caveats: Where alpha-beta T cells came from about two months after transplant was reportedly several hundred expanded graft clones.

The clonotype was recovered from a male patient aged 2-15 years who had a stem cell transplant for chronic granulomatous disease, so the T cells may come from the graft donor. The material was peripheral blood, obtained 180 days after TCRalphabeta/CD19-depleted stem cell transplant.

The CDR3 nucleotides are TGTGCCAGTAGTATTTTGAGACAGGCCCCGCTCTATGAGCAGTTCTTC. Residues: CASSILRQAPLYEQFF. The chain uses TRBV19 and TRBJ2-1; D perhaps matches TRBD1 (6 bases). Between the trimmed V and J ends, which lost 3 bases and 8 bases, there was a span of 20 bases. The germline CDR1 and CDR2 sequences are LNHDA and SQIVND (reference sequence). This CDR3 is 16 amino acids long.